Below, one T cell receptor (beta chain) is given with its context. The data originate from a study of control samples from healthy donors and cancer patients. Sequencing used immunoSEQ multiplex PCR; TCRdb keeps in-frame clones, though not all of them. The sample shows about 120,000 clones, approximately 92% of them seen only once. This CDR3 spans 17 amino acids. Germline-derived CDR1 and CDR2 are LNHDA and SQIVND (reference sequence). Trimming at V came to 3 bases and at J to 3 bases, leaving 7 bases not matched to a gene. Material for sequencing was PBMCs. The sequence was obtained from an elderly man with head and neck cancer. The chain employs TRBV19 and TRBJ2-1; 11 bases match TRBD2. The DNA for the CDR3 is TGTGCCAGTAGTATGTCCCCCGGGACTAGCGGCTACAATGAGCAGTTCTTC. Translating gives CASSMSPGTSGYNEQFF.